Listed here are 19 T cell receptor beta chains from one sample, sequenced in a study of blood T cells in healthy people across ages. Sample-barcoded 5' priming and a J-beta primer mix drove a second PCR of roughly 6 to 12 cycles. Each CDR3 protein is one row after TCRdb ran MiXCR on the 5' RACE reads. In the table there are fewer than 800,000 distinct CDR3 sequences, roughly 30% of which are singletons. Sequenced material: blood. The receptors were gathered from a woman of 80 years or more in good health.

This clonotype was recorded many times. This rearrangement joins TRBV5-1 to TRBJ2-3; 14 bases agree with TRBD2. The CDR3 consists of 18 residues. Germline V CDR1 and CDR2: SGHRS, YFSETQ. V trimming: 2 bases; J trimming: 1 base; junction bases outside the gene matches: 6. As DNA, the CDR3 is TGCGCCAGCAGCTTCGGACTAGCGGGGGGCCACGGCACAGATACGCAGTATTTT. Protein: CASSFGLAGGHGTDTQYF.

For this clonotype: This could be a read error, since a much larger clone is one nucleotide away. The chain uses TRBV6-5 and TRBJ1-2, with TRBD1 matching 8 bases. The length of the CDR3 is 14 residues. Trimming removed 6 bases from V and 8 bases from J; junction bases left unmatched: 11. Germline CDR1 and CDR2: MNHEY and SVGAGI. In DNA form, the CDR3 reads TGTGCCAGCAGACCTGGACAGGGCGGTGGCGGCTACACCTTC. This gives the protein CASRPGQGGGGYTF.

In its sample, this clonotype was seen many times. The rearrangement links TRBV20-1 to TRBJ2-5, with D possibly TRBD2 on 7 matching bases. CDR1 is DFQATT and CDR2 is SNEGSKA in the germline V gene (reference sequence). V was clipped by 2 bases and J by 5 bases, with 12 bases between them. This CDR3 is 13 amino acids long. DNA of the CDR3: TGCAGTGCTAGACGGGGGGCTCTTGAGACCCAGTACTTC. It encodes CSARRGALETQYF.

The chain couples TRBV5-1 to TRBJ2-2, with TRBD2 matching over 7 bases. The CDR3 has 18 residues. With 3 bases clipped from V and 2 bases from J, the junction kept 13 bases outside the gene matches. Germline V CDR1 and CDR2: SGHRS, YFSETQ. The CDR3 DNA reads TGCGCCAGCAGCTCAAAAGTAGGAGCGGGGCCAAACACCGGGGAGCTGTTTTTT. This translates into CASSSKVGAGPNTGELFF.

This clonotype has a handful of counts. V and J are TRBV4-3 and TRBJ1-1, with a tentative D call TRBD1 (5 bases). Trimming pared 0 bases from V and 7 bases from J, leaving 12 bases between. Germline CDR1 and CDR2: LGHNA and YSLEER. The CDR3 is 14 amino acids. The DNA of the CDR3 is TGCGCCAGCAGCCAAGATCAAGCGGACAATGAAGCTTTCTTT. Its protein is CASSQDQADNEAFF.

This clonotype was counted ten times or more. V and J are TRBV5-5 and TRBJ1-2, with 11 bases aligning to TRBD1. V shed 3 bases and J 5 bases; nucleotides not matched to a gene: 9. Germline CDR1 is SGHKS and CDR2 is YYEKEE (reference sequence). The CDR3 is 16 amino acids. CDR3 bases: TGTGCCAGCAGCTCTCCGGGACAGGGGGGAAGGTATGGCTACACCTTC. Translation: CASSSPGQGGRYGYTF.

This clonotype was detected only a few times. The chain couples TRBV20-1 to TRBJ2-7, with D perhaps matching TRBD1 or TRBD2 (5 bases each). The V and J ends lost 6 bases and 2 bases respectively, with 11 bases between them. CDR3 length: 12 amino acids. In germline, CDR1 is DFQATT, CDR2 SNEGSKA (reference sequence). The CDR3 sequence: CSATGAAYEQYF. The CDR3 DNA follows: TGCAGTGCGACCGGGGCAGCCTACGAGCAGTACTTC.

CDR3 sequence (DNA): TGTGCCAGTAGTACGGTGGATTTGGACGAAAAACTGTTTTTT. Translation gives CASSTVDLDEKLFF. The genes are TRBV7-2 and TRBJ1-4; D gene unclear. Germline loops: CDR1 SGHTA, CDR2 FQGNSA. V shed 9 bases and J shed 8 bases, with 19 bases lying between them. CDR3 length equals 14 residues.

Note on this clonotype: Just one base apart from a much larger clone, this may be a read error. The conserved final phenylalanine or tryptophan is absent from the CDR3, which likely points to a read error. The CDR3 sequence: CASTRAQGIRGGYTV. CDR3 nucleotide sequence: TGTGCCAGCACCCGGGCACAGGGAATCAGGGGTGGCTACACCGTC. The chain has TRBV5-6 and TRBJ1-2; a weak D match, TRBD1 (6 bases). Germline V CDR1 and CDR2: SGHDT, YYEEEE. Trimming removed 6 bases from V and 7 bases from J, with 22 bases in between. The CDR3 is made up of 15 amino acids.

As to this clonotype: With a much larger clone just one base away, this may be a read error. This chain connects TRBV15 to TRBJ1-2, with 8 bases fitting TRBD1. CDR3 length: 14 residues. Germline V gene lookup returns CDR1 LNHNV and CDR2 YYDKDF (reference sequence). The junction had 5 bases not matched to a gene; V was cut back by 0 bases and J by 8 bases. DNA for the CDR3: TGTGCCACCAGCAGAGATTGGACAGGGACCGGCTACACCTTC. It specifies CATSRDWTGTGYTF.

The rearrangement links TRBV20-1 to TRBJ2-7; no clear D gene. V was shortened by 4 bases and J by 3 bases, with 13 bases between the two germline ends. Germline V gene lookup returns CDR1 DFQATT and CDR2 SNEGSKA (reference sequence). This CDR3 has 13 amino acids. The CDR3 spells CSATKGLLYEQYF. The CDR3 region has the DNA TGCAGTGCTACGAAGGGCCTCCTCTACGAGCAGTACTTC.

This clonotype was detected a few times. V usage is TRBV10-3 and J usage is TRBJ1-1; D ambiguous. CDR3 size: 11 residues. Germline assignment: CDR1 ENHRY and CDR2 SYGVKD. Trimming pared 8 bases from V and 4 bases from J, leaving 8 bases between. CDR3 sequence reads: CAIHVGTEAFF. CDR3 in DNA: TGTGCCATCCATGTGGGCACTGAAGCTTTCTTT.

Note on this clonotype: This may stem from a read error, because a much larger clone lies one nucleotide away. The chain couples TRBV7-8 to TRBJ2-1; 8 bases are shared with TRBD2. The CDR3 covers 17 residues. The trim removed 5 bases at V and 5 bases at J, leaving 14 bases unmatched. From germline, CDR1 is SGHVS and CDR2 FQNEAQ. The CDR3 region is CASSTRGGGTSHNEQFF. The DNA for the CDR3 is TGTGCCAGCAGCACGAGGGGCGGGGGGACCTCACACAATGAGCAGTTCTTC.

In regard to this clonotype: This could be a read error, since a much larger clone is one nucleotide away. This sequence joins TRBV7-9 and TRBJ2-5; 9 bases fit TRBD1. The CDR3 contains 14 residues. Germline-derived CDR1 and CDR2 are SEHNR and FQNEAQ (reference sequence). J lost 11 bases, V lost 2 bases, and 9 bases had no gene match. The CDR3 loop reads CASSLMGQGGEQYF. The CDR3 bases are TGTGCCAGCAGCTTAATGGGACAGGGAGGTGAGCAGTACTTC.

The chain is built from TRBV30 and TRBJ2-3; tentative D call: TRBD2 (6 bases). The CDR3 covers 14 residues. Germline values: CDR1 GTSNPN, CDR2 SVGIG (reference sequence). The ends were cut back, 1 base at V and 3 bases at J, with 11 bases in the middle. CDR3 sequence reads: CAWSAGGATDTQYF. Written as DNA, the CDR3 is TGTGCCTGGAGTGCCGGGGGTGCGACAGATACGCAGTATTTT. Variable domain in full (rest from reference TRBV30 and TRBJ2-3): SQTIHQWPATLVQPVGSPLSLECTVEGTSNPNLYWYRQAAGRGLQLLFYSVGIGQISSEVPQNLSASRPQDRQFILSSKKLLLSDSGFYLCAWSAGGATDTQYFGPGTRLTVL.

The rearrangement links TRBV20-1 to TRBJ2-5; D ambiguous. The ends were cut back, 6 bases at V and 0 bases at J, with 11 bases in the middle. The CDR3 consists of 13 residues. The germline gives CDR1 DFQATT, CDR2 SNEGSKA (reference sequence). CDR3 DNA: TGCAGTGCCCGTAGGCCGTACCAAGAGACCCAGTACTTC. Amino acids: CSARRPYQETQYF.

This chain's CDR3 is CASSPKAGNTGELFF. The CDR3 nucleotides are TGCGCCAGCAGCCCAAAGGCAGGGAACACCGGGGAGCTGTTTTTT. The chain employs TRBV5-1 and TRBJ2-2; D is unclear. CDR1 and CDR2 from the germline V gene are SGHRS and YFSETQ. This CDR3 has 15 amino acids. V shed 4 bases and J shed 1 base, with 11 bases lying between them.

Regarding this clonotype: Since a much larger clone is just one base distant, this may be a read error. The CDR3 loop reads CSALSGGPYERYF. The CDR3 nucleotides read TGCAGTGCCCTCTCCGGGGGCCCCTACGAGCGGTACTTC. The V and J genes are TRBV20-1 and TRBJ2-7; either TRBD1 or TRBD2 may fit D (6 bases each). The CDR3 spans 13 residues. The germline CDR1 and CDR2 sequences are DFQATT and SNEGSKA (reference sequence).

This clonotype has only a few counts. One base away lies a much larger clone, so this may be a sequencing read error. This rearrangement joins TRBV29-1 to TRBJ1-4, with no clear D. V was cut by 1 base and J by 16 bases, with 13 bases left in between. Looked up from germline, CDR1 is SQVTM and CDR2 is ANQGSEA. The CDR3 covers 11 residues. The CDR3 reads CSVEGGRERFF. CDR3 nucleotide sequence: TGCAGCGTTGAAGGTGGCCGGGAACGGTTTTTT.